The 5 T cell receptor beta chains in this list originate from one sample, sequenced in a study of blood T cells in healthy people across ages (dated by TCRdb to 2014 to 2015). The library was prepared using 5' RACE. Sequencing was carried out with an Illumina HiSeq 2500. A second about 7 to 12 cycle PCR used a sample-barcoded 5' primer and a J-beta primer mix. TCRdb reworked the public reads: Q25 trimming with fastp, MiXCR clone assembly, productive beta chains retained. Rows are combined by CDR3 protein, so each entry shows the most common genes and DNA. This sample lists hundreds of thousands of distinct CDR3 sequences; 40% to 65% were detected once. The ten most abundant clones make up approximately 13% of the sample. Sequenced: blood. The receptors here all came from a woman aged 80 or over in good health.

The chain links TRBV5-1 to TRBJ2-3; a weak D match, TRBD2 (6 bases). This CDR3 comprises 14 residues. Trimming left V 2 bases short and J 8 bases short, with 15 bases between. From germline, CDR1 is SGHRS and CDR2 YFSETQ. As DNA, the CDR3 is TGCGCCAGCAGCTTCGGGGGTCCTTCAGCTACGCAGTATTTT. Translating it yields CASSFGGPSATQYF.

This clonotype was detected once. The chain uses TRBV3-1 and TRBJ2-7, with 8 nucleotides matching TRBD2. CDR3 size: 15 residues. Per the germline V gene, CDR1 is LGHDT and CDR2 is YNNKEL (reference sequence). After removal of 1 base from V and 3 bases from J, the junction contained 5 bases not matched to a gene. This CDR3 reads CASSQVRLAGYEQYF. In nucleotides, the CDR3 is TGTGCCAGCAGCCAAGTTAGGCTAGCGGGCTACGAGCAGTACTTC.

This clonotype was counted once. The chain uses TRBV25-1 and TRBJ1-1; D is possibly TRBD1 (5 bases). This CDR3 has 15 residues. The germline V gene has CDR1 MGHDK and CDR2 SYGVNS. Trimming took off 1 base at V and 1 base at J, with 10 bases between the two ends. CDR3 DNA sequence: TGTGCCAGCAGTGAATTAGGGGCCCAGAACACTGAAGCTTTCTTT. It yields the protein CASSELGAQNTEAFF.

This clonotype showed up just once. A much larger clone sits a single nucleotide away, making a read error possible. V usage is TRBV9 and J usage is TRBJ2-1, with D maybe TRBD1 (7 bases). The J call may be incorrect, as the DNA end agrees better with TRBJ2-7. The CDR3 has 15 residues. Germline V gene sequence: CDR1 SGDLS, CDR2 YYNGEE. The CDR3 nucleotides read TGTGCCAGCAGCATGATGACAGGGACTTACAATGAGCAGTACTTC. Its protein product is CASSMMTGTYNEQYF.

On this clonotype: A read error may be the cause here, since a much bigger clone is one base away. The rearrangement joins TRBV19 to TRBJ2-1, with TRBD1 matching over 9 bases. The end of the DNA aligns better with TRBJ2-7, so the J call may be wrong. This CDR3 comprises 16 residues. Germline assignment: CDR1 LNHDA and CDR2 SQIVND (reference sequence). CDR3: CASSIVPGQGYNEQYF. The CDR3, as DNA: TGTGCCAGTAGTATAGTGCCGGGACAGGGTTACAATGAGCAGTACTTC.